The sequence of this T cell receptor (beta chain) was determined in a study of T cell repertoires in cytomegalovirus infection (dated by TCRdb to between 2018 and 2020). For the wider study: Peptide stimulations targeted recently identified HLA-C-restricted CMV epitopes, whose presentation resists viral immunomodulation, together with well-studied HLA-B-restricted epitopes. Donor HLA type was relevant to the analysis, because carriage of CMV infection together with the matching HLA type was indicated by public TCR beta signatures.

Including cysteine and phenylalanine, the CDR3 has 15 amino acids. This entry keeps only the CDR3 DNA: 45 bases, framed from base 1. Reading the germline V gene gives CDR1 MNHEY and CDR2 SVGEGT. Trimming takes 3 bases from V and 0 bases from J, and the germline ends sit 9 bases apart. The label giving this sample's treatment or condition can be read as: in vitro stimulation with specific CMV peptide epitopes to enrich CMV-specific T cells. This clonotype showed up just a few times. It has no known antigen specificity. No much larger clonotype is one base removed from it; base qualities were not supplied. TCRdb lists the instrument as Illumina HiSeq 1500. In TCRdb, the public reads were trimmed at Q25 with fastp and aligned with MiXCR, with productive beta chains retained. Under each unique CDR3 protein, matching rows form one entry showing the most common genes and DNA. In this sample the table shows approximately 990,000 distinct CDR3 sequences, around 30% of which occur a single time. Of the sample, around 15% falls within the top ten clones.

Study-level results and caveats: In both this cohort and an independent roughly 350-donor cohort, the cumulative frequency of public TCR beta family members distinguished carriers of CMV infection plus the relevant HLA type. In the ex vivo response, HLA-C-restricted CMV-specific TCR beta clonotypes were dominant, and in two of eight donors the single most frequent clonotype came from this HLA-C-restricted group.

The source of this sequence is a human donor in good health (CMV status not recorded). Some clones in this sample may be carry-over from other donors' samples. In this chain, TRBV6-2 or TRBV6-3 is recombined with TRBJ1-5, with the D gene too uncertain to name. The input for sequencing was cultured CD8+ T cells from PBMCs, taken from culture after CMV antigen stimulation. The CDR3 amino acid sequence is: CASSYSWNSNQPQHF. At the DNA level, the sequence is TGTGCCAGCAGTTATTCTTGGAATAGCAATCAGCCCCAGCATTTT.